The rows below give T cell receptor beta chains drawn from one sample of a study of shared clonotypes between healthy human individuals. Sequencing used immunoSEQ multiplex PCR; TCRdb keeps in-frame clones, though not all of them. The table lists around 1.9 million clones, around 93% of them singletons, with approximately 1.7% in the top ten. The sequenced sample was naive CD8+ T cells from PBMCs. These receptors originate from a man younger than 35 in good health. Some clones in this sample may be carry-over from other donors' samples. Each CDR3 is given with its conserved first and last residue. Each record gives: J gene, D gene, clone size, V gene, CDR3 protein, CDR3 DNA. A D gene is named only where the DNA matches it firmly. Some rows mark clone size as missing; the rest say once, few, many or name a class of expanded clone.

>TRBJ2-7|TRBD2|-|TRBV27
CATAGGSSYEQYF
TGTGCCACCGCCGGGGGGAGCTCCTACGAGCAGTACTTC
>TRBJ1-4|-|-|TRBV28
CASSLDRRNVGYEKLFF
TGTGCCAGCAGTTTGGACCGAAGAAACGTGGGGTATGAAAAACTGTTTTTT
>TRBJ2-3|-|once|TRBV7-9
CASSTDAPIQDTQYF
TGTGCCAGCAGCACCGACGCCCCCATTCAGGATACGCAGTATTTT
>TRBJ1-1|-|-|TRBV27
CASSSYRENTEAFF
TGTGCCAGCAGTTCTTATCGGGAGAACACTGAAGCTTTCTTT
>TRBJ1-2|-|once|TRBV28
CASSFGAGNGYTF
TGTGCCAGCAGTTTTGGGGCAGGGAATGGCTACACCTTC
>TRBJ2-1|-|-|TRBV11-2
CASSLTSPSSYNEQFF
TGTGCCAGCAGCTTAACCTCCCCGAGCTCCTACAATGAGCAGTTCTTC
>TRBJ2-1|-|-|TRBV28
CASSLGLYNEQFF
TGTGCCAGCAGTTTGGGGCTTTACAATGAGCAGTTCTTC
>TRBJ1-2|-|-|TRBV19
CASSIEPSPDGYTF
TGTGCCAGTAGTATAGAACCGAGCCCCGATGGCTACACCTTC
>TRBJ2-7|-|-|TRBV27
CASSLGRNHEQYF
TGTGCCAGCAGTTTAGGGCGTAACCACGAGCAGTACTTC
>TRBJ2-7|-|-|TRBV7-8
CASSLEAIYEQYF
TGTGCCAGCAGCTTAGAGGCAATCTACGAGCAGTACTTC
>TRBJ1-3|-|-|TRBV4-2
CASSQVDGNTIYF
TGTGCCAGCAGCCAAGTGGATGGAAACACCATATATTTT
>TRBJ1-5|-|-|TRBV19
CASSIRAAYSNQPQHF
TGTGCCAGTAGTATCCGGGCAGCCTATAGCAATCAGCCCCAGCATTTT
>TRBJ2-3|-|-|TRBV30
CAWSELGGTDTQYF
TGTGCCTGGAGTGAGCTCGGTGGCACAGATACGCAGTATTTT
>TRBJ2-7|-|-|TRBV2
CASRDVEQYF
TGTGCCAGCCGGGACGTCGAGCAGTACTTC
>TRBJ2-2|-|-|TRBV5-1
CASSLGGVLANGELFF
TGCGCCAGCAGCTTGGGCGGCGTGCTAGCGAACGGGGAGCTGTTTTTT
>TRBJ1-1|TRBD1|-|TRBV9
CASSVARDRGRSTEAFF
TGTGCCAGCAGCGTTGCCCGGGACAGGGGGAGGAGCACTGAAGCTTTCTTT
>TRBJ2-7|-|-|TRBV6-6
CASSVSYEQYF
TGTGCCAGTTCGGTCTCCTACGAGCAGTACTTC
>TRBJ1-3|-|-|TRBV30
CAWSVTSGNTIYF
TGTGCCTGGAGTGTCACCTCTGGAAACACCATATATTTT
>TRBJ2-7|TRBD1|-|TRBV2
CASSSDRGYEQYF
TGTGCCAGCAGTTCCGACAGGGGCTACGAGCAGTACTTC
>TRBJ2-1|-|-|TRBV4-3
CASSQDGSTYNEQFF
TGCGCCAGCAGCCAAGATGGGAGTACTTACAATGAGCAGTTCTTC
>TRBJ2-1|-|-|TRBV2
CASSERIRRVDNEQFF
TGTGCCAGCAGTGAAAGGATTCGGCGGGTGGACAATGAGCAGTTCTTC
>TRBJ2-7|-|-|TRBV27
CASSSPRQSHYEQYF
TGTGCCAGCAGCTCCCCACGGCAGTCTCACTACGAGCAGTACTTC
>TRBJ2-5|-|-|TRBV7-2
CASSLWGRETQYF
TGTGCCAGCAGCTTATGGGGCCGGGAGACCCAGTACTTC
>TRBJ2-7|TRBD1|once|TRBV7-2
CASSSRDRGTNEQYF
TGTGCCAGCAGCTCCCGGGACAGGGGGACCAACGAGCAGTACTTC
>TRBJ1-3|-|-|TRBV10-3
CAISDPVSGNTIYF
TGTGCCATCAGTGACCCGGTCTCTGGAAACACCATATATTTT
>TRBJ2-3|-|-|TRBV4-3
CASSQGLWGGTDTQYF
TGCGCCAGCAGCCAAGGCCTCTGGGGCGGCACCGATACGCAGTATTTT
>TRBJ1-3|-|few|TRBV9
CASSVDGATGNTIYF
TGTGCCAGCAGCGTAGATGGGGCTACTGGAAACACCATATATTTT
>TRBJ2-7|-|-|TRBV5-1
CASRVAPSYEQYF
TGCGCCAGCAGGGTGGCTCCCTCCTACGAGCAGTACTTC
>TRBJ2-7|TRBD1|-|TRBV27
CASSLSAGGFSYEQYF
TGTGCCAGCAGTTTATCCGCAGGGGGATTCTCCTACGAGCAGTACTTC
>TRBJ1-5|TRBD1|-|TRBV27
CASSLRQGANQPQHF
TGTGCCAGCAGTTTAAGGCAGGGGGCCAATCAGCCCCAGCATTTT
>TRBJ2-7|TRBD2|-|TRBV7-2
CASSKLAGGYEQYF
TGTGCCAGCAGCAAACTAGCGGGGGGCTACGAGCAGTACTTC
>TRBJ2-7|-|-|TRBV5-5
CASSFGADNYEQYF
TGTGCCAGCAGCTTTGGGGCGGATAACTACGAGCAGTACTTC
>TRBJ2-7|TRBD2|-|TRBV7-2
CASSALAGGYEQYF
TGTGCCAGCAGCGCCCTAGCGGGAGGGTACGAGCAGTACTTC
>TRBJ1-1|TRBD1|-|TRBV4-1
CASSRSDRVTEAFF
TGCGCCAGCAGTAGGTCCGACAGGGTCACTGAAGCTTTCTTT
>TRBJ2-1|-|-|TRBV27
CASSSSGIFNEQFF
TGTGCCAGCAGTTCATCCGGGATCTTTAATGAGCAGTTCTTC
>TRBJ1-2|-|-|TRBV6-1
CASSPVSGGNYGYTF
TGTGCCAGCAGCCCCGTCAGTGGGGGAAACTATGGCTACACCTTC
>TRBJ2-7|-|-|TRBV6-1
CASSELGIVYEQYF
TGTGCCAGCAGTGAACTGGGTATTGTCTACGAGCAGTACTTC
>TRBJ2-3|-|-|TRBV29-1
CSVEGGASGHLIGSTDTQYF
TGCAGCGTTGAAGGGGGGGCTAGCGGACATTTAATAGGGAGCACAGATACGCAGTATTTT
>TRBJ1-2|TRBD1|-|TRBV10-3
CAISGNTDRVFSYGYTF
TGTGCCATCAGCGGTAATACTGACAGGGTCTTCAGCTATGGCTACACCTTC
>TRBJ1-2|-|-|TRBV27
CASSFSRLEGYTF
TGTGCCAGCAGTTTTAGCAGACTTGAGGGCTACACCTTC
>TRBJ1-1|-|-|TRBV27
CASRLGADEAFF
TGTGCCAGCCGGCTGGGGGCGGATGAAGCTTTCTTT
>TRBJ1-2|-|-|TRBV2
CASSESPHGYTF
TGTGCCAGCAGTGAATCCCCCCACGGCTACACCTTC
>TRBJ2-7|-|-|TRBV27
CASRYLSGEQYF
TGTGCCAGCCGTTATTTATCGGGGGAGCAGTACTTC
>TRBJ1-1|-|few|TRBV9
CASSVDGRDTEAFF
TGTGCCAGCAGCGTAGACGGACGGGACACTGAAGCTTTCTTT
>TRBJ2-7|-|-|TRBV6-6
CASSSSRTGYEQYF
TGTGCCAGCAGTTCTAGTCGTACGGGGTACGAGCAGTACTTC
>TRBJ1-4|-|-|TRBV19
CASSDSTDPNEKLFF
TGTGCCAGTAGCGACAGCACGGATCCTAATGAAAAACTGTTTTTT
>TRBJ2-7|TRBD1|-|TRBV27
CASSWGTGPHEQYF
TGTGCCAGCAGTTGGGGGACAGGTCCCCACGAGCAGTACTTC
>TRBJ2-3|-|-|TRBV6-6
CAVRLDSTADTQYF
TGTGCCGTCCGACTAGACAGTACAGCAGATACGCAGTATTTT
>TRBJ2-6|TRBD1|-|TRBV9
CASSVPRDSSGANVLTF
TGTGCCAGCAGCGTCCCACGGGACAGCTCTGGGGCCAACGTCCTGACTTTC
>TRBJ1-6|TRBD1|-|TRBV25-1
CASSELAGGYSPLHF
TGTGCCAGCAGTGAACTCGCAGGGGGGTATTCACCCCTCCACTTT